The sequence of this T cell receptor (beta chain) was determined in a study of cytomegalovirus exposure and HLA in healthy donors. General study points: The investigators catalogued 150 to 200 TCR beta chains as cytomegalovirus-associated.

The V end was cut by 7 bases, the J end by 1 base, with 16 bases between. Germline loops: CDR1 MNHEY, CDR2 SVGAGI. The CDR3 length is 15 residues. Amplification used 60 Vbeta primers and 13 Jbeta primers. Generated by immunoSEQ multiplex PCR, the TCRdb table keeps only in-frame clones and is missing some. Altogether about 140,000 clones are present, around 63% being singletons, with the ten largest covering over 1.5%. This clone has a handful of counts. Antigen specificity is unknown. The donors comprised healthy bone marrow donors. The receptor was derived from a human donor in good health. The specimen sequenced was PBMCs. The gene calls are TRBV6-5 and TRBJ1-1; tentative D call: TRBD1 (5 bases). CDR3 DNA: TGTGCCAGCACCCCCCCGGGCAGGGCGAACACTGAAGCTTTCTTT. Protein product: CASTPPGRANTEAFF.